The clone carrying this T cell receptor (beta chain) was observed a handful of times. What it recognizes is unknown. What was amplified from RNA transcripts were TCR beta CDR3 regions. First-round RT-PCR of the TCR CDR3 relied on the HTBI primer set. TCRdb fed the multiplex PCR reads into MiXCR, producing one record per CDR3 protein. The profile shows some 400,000 distinct CDR3 sequences, around an eighth of them singletons. The junction had 7 bases not matched to a gene; V was cut back by 2 bases and J by 7 bases. Germline CDR1 and CDR2: LGHDT and YNNKEL (reference sequence). The CDR3 totals 15 residues. The data derive from a study of T cells in Graves' hyperthyroidism and ophthalmopathy. On the study more broadly: Before treatment of any kind, peripheral blood was taken at initial diagnosis.

Findings and limits, study-wide: Model predictions of ophthalmopathy came a median approximately 6.8 months before onset. Most clonotypes expanded in the thyroid (above 0.001) were also present in blood.

Sequenced sample: blood. The V gene is TRBV3-1, the J gene TRBJ2-1, with TRBD2 identical over 8 bases. The sequence was collected from a man aged 30 to 39 with Graves' hyperthyroidism that later progressed to Graves' ophthalmopathy. The CDR3 spells CASSQSFGTSNEQFF. CDR3 sequence (DNA): TGTGCCAGCAGCCAAAGCTTCGGGACTAGTAATGAGCAGTTCTTC.